The 29 T cell receptor beta chains below were found in one sample sequenced in a study of T cells in narcolepsy. Only in-frame clones appear in the TCRdb table, and some are missing; sequencing was by immunoSEQ multiplex PCR. In the table there are about 30,000 clones, around 80% of which are singletons. Source material: CD45RA- memory CD4+ T cells from PBMCs. The receptors were sampled from a human donor with narcolepsy.

This chain connects TRBV5-1 to TRBJ1-1; no definite D call. The CDR3 loop spans 15 amino acids. The germline V gene encodes CDR1 SGHRS and CDR2 YFSETQ. V was pared by 0 bases and J by 2 bases, with 11 bases between. This CDR3 reads CASSLVGRGNTEAFF. The CDR3 DNA follows: TGCGCCAGCAGCTTGGTAGGACGGGGAAACACTGAAGCTTTCTTT.

CDR3 coding DNA: TGTGCCAGCTCACCCCTTGACAGTTCCGGGGAGCTGTTTTTT. The encoded protein is CASSPLDSSGELFF. This chain connects TRBV18 to TRBJ2-2; tentatively, D is TRBD1 (5 bases). Trimming shortened V by 3 bases and J by 6 bases, and 11 bases separated the two germline ends. The CDR3 has 14 amino acids. Germline CDR1 reads KGHSH; CDR2 reads LQKENI.

J is TRBJ1-5 and V is TRBV4-1; D is unresolved. The CDR3 contains 15 residues. With 4 bases removed from V and 2 bases from J, the gap between germline ends came to 12 bases. Germline assignment: CDR1 MGHRA and CDR2 YSYEKL. This CDR3 is CASSRGFLGNQPQHF. The CDR3 nucleotides read TGCGCCAGCAGCCGAGGATTCTTGGGCAATCAGCCCCAGCATTTT.

This clone was found once. The chain uses TRBV4-1 and TRBJ2-5, with D tentatively TRBD2 (6 bases). Germline loops: CDR1 MGHRA, CDR2 YSYEKL. The CDR3 has 17 residues. V was shortened by 0 bases and J by 2 bases, with 16 bases between the two germline ends. This chain's CDR3 is CASSQDRAAGRQETQYF. The CDR3, as DNA: TGCGCCAGCAGCCAAGATAGAGCGGCGGGGAGACAAGAGACCCAGTACTTC.

This rearrangement joins TRBV9 to TRBJ2-3; 13 bases fit TRBD2. CDR3 length equals 17 residues. CDR1 SGDLS and CDR2 YYNGEE come from the germline V gene. V gave up 3 bases and J gave up 4 bases; unmatched junction bases: 8. The CDR3 protein is CASSALRTSGSSDTQYF. The CDR3 DNA sequence: TGTGCCAGCAGCGCTCTAAGGACTAGCGGGAGCTCAGATACGCAGTATTTT.

V is TRBV27 and J is TRBJ1-1; possibly TRBD1 for D (6 bases). In germline, CDR1 is MNHEY, CDR2 SMNVEV (reference sequence). V was cut by 1 base and J by 4 bases, with 16 bases left in between. The CDR3 runs 16 residues. CDR3: CASSLLGGEEGTEAFF. CDR3 DNA sequence: TGTGCCAGCAGTTTATTGGGGGGCGAAGAGGGCACTGAAGCTTTCTTT.

The chain recombines TRBV7-2 with TRBJ1-2; no definite D call. Germline loops: CDR1 SGHTA, CDR2 FQGNSA. V was clipped by 3 bases and J by 4 bases, with 9 bases between them. CDR3 size: 13 residues. For the CDR3, the DNA is TGTGCCAGCAGCTTCCCGGGTCTCTATGGCTACACCTTC. This gives the protein CASSFPGLYGYTF.

V and J are TRBV6-6 and TRBJ2-7; 7 positions agree with TRBD1. This CDR3 has 13 amino acids. V lost 6 bases and J lost 1; bases outside the gene matches: 3. The germline CDR1 and CDR2 sequences are MNHNY and SVGAGI (reference sequence). The CDR3 loop reads CASSKTGSYEQYF. Here the CDR3 DNA reads TGTGCCAGCAGCAAGACAGGGTCCTACGAGCAGTACTTC.

The chain couples TRBV6-1 to TRBJ2-3; the D gene is possibly TRBD2 (6 bases). From germline, CDR1 is MNHNS and CDR2 SASEGT. Trimming took 8 bases from V and 5 from J, leaving 17 bases between them. The CDR3 is 14 residues long. The CDR3 loop is CASSGTGPRDTQYF. DNA of the CDR3: TGTGCCAGCTCTGGGACTGGCCCACGAGATACGCAGTATTTT.

The V and J genes are TRBV5-6 and TRBJ2-5; D is undetermined. Germline-derived CDR1 and CDR2 are SGHDT and YYEEEE. The CDR3 is 11 residues long. With 5 bases removed from V and 2 bases from J, the gap between germline ends came to 4 bases. For the CDR3, the DNA is TGTGCCAGCAGTCGTCAAGAGACCCAGTACTTC. It yields the protein CASSRQETQYF.

The V gene is TRBV6-1, the J gene TRBJ1-2, with D possibly matching TRBD1 (5 bases). CDR3 length: 13 amino acids. Trimming took off 7 bases at V and 3 bases at J, with 12 bases between the two ends. Germline loops: CDR1 MNHNS, CDR2 SASEGT. The CDR3 protein is CASTKGRDYGYTF. The CDR3 DNA reads as TGTGCCAGCACCAAAGGCAGGGACTATGGCTACACCTTC.

V and J are TRBV6-5 and TRBJ1-1; the match to TRBD1 covers 8 bases. CDR3 length: 13 residues. V shed 8 bases and J 4 bases; nucleotides not matched to a gene: 6. Germline CDR1 reads MNHEY; CDR2 reads SVGAGI. The CDR3 here is CASVRTGSTEAFF. CDR3 sequence (DNA): TGTGCCAGCGTCCGGACAGGGAGCACTGAAGCTTTCTTT.

The chain recombines TRBV7-9 with TRBJ1-4, with D unclear. The CDR3 sequence is 14 residues long. V was pared by 0 bases and J by 7 bases, with 9 bases between. From germline, CDR1 is SEHNR and CDR2 FQNEAQ (reference sequence). CDR3 in DNA: TGTGCCAGCAGCTTAGCAGGGCTGGGTGAAAAACTGTTTTTT. Its protein product is CASSLAGLGEKLFF. Full variable domain (missing parts from reference TRBV7-9 and TRBJ1-4): DTGVSQNPRHKITKRGQNVTFRCDPISEHNRLYWYRQTLGQGPEFLTYFQNEAQLEKSRLLSDRFSAERPKGSFSTLEIQRTEQGDSAMYLCASSLAGLGEKLFFGSGTQLSVL.

The chain is built from TRBV11-2 and TRBJ2-4; 7 positions match TRBD2. CDR1 SGHAT and CDR2 FQNNGV come from the germline V gene. The CDR3 totals 16 residues. J lost 1 base, V lost 4 bases, and 7 bases had no gene match. The CDR3 spells CASSSAGGFAKNIQYF. CDR3 sequence (DNA): TGTGCCAGCAGCTCCGCCGGGGGGTTTGCCAAAAACATTCAGTACTTC.

The chain couples TRBV5-1 to TRBJ2-3; tentatively, D is TRBD2 (5 bases). CDR3 length equals 15 residues. Trimming shortened V by 0 bases and J by 3 bases, and 11 bases separated the two germline ends. Germline values: CDR1 SGHRS, CDR2 YFSETQ. Here the CDR3 DNA reads TGCGCCAGCAGCTTGGATGCCCCGGGGACAGATACGCAGTATTTT. Protein product: CASSLDAPGTDTQYF.

The chain uses TRBV25-1 and TRBJ2-5; D ambiguous. V shed 10 bases and J shed 1 base, with 16 bases lying between them. CDR3 length equals 14 residues. Germline lookup yields CDR1 MGHDK and CDR2 SYGVNS. CDR3 residues: CATVAVSIQETQYF. CDR3 DNA: TGTGCCACCGTGGCGGTGTCTATCCAAGAGACCCAGTACTTC.

The chain joins TRBV29-1 to TRBJ2-3, with 7 bases identical to TRBD2. The CDR3 contains 14 residues. Germline trimming cut 8 bases from V and 2 bases from J; bases unmatched to any gene: 10. Germline loops: CDR1 SQVTM, CDR2 ANQGSEA. Here the CDR3 DNA reads TGCAGCCTCCTATGGGGGGGGACCACAGATACGCAGTATTTT. It translates to CSLLWGGTTDTQYF.

This sequence joins TRBV6-5 and TRBJ2-7; 7 bases fit TRBD1. J was trimmed by 2 bases and V by 2 bases; bases with no gene match: 6. The V gene's germline CDR1 is MNHEY and CDR2 SVGAGI. The CDR3 has 15 amino acids. CDR3 nucleotide sequence: TGTGCCAGCAGTTACGCTGACAGGGCTACCTACGAGCAGTACTTC. Protein: CASSYADRATYEQYF.

The sample holds one count of this clone. The chain has TRBV9 and TRBJ2-3; TRBD2 agrees at 7 bases. This CDR3 is built from 14 residues. Germline V gene lookup returns CDR1 SGDLS and CDR2 YYNGEE. J lost 5 bases, V lost 4 bases, and 7 bases had no gene match. CDR3 DNA: TGTGCCAGCAGCTTCGCTGGGGGGGGAGATACGCAGTATTTT. Encoded protein: CASSFAGGGDTQYF.

The rearrangement joins TRBV2 to TRBJ2-6, with no clear D. The length of the CDR3 is 15 residues. The V and J ends lost 8 bases and 0 bases respectively, with 11 bases between them. Germline-derived CDR1 and CDR2 are SNHLY and FYNNEI. CDR3: CASRETASGANVLTF. The CDR3 bases are TGTGCCAGCCGAGAGACGGCCTCTGGGGCCAACGTCCTGACTTTC.

This clone was detected a few times. The V gene is TRBV9, the J gene TRBJ2-3; TRBD1 or TRBD2 may be the D gene (5 bases each). This CDR3 spans 16 amino acids. Germline assignment: CDR1 SGDLS and CDR2 YYNGEE. The V gene lost 0 bases and the J gene lost 3 bases, with 14 bases spanning the gap. The DNA of the CDR3 is TGTGCCAGCAGCGTAGTTCCCGGGGCAGATACAGATACGCAGTATTTT. This sequence encodes CASSVVPGADTDTQYF.

This clone is labeled as medium-sized. This chain connects TRBV6-6 to TRBJ2-4; no clear D. The length of the CDR3 is 11 residues. Germline CDR1 reads MNHNY; CDR2 reads SVGAGI (reference sequence). The germline V and J ends were trimmed by 6 bases and 6 bases, with 6 bases remaining between them. CDR3 sequence reads: CASSLGNIQYF. The CDR3 nucleotides are TGTGCCAGCAGCCTCGGAAACATTCAGTACTTC.

This clone has just a few counts. The chain couples TRBV19 to TRBJ2-5; D ambiguous. CDR1 LNHDA and CDR2 SQIVND come from the germline V gene (reference sequence). The CDR3 consists of 12 residues. V lost 4 bases and J lost 7, with 10 bases in between. CDR3 coding DNA: TGTGCCAGTAGTACGTCTCTGGGGACCCAGTACTTC. Translation: CASSTSLGTQYF.

The chain joins TRBV18 to TRBJ2-5; 8 positions match TRBD2. Germline values: CDR1 KGHSH, CDR2 LQKENI. V lost 3 bases and J lost 0; bases outside the gene matches: 3. The CDR3 is 15 residues long. CDR3 in DNA: TGTGCCAGCTCACCGCCTAGCGGGTACCAAGAGACCCAGTACTTC. Its translation: CASSPPSGYQETQYF.

This chain links TRBV5-4 with TRBJ1-5; TRBD1 is a possible D gene (5 bases). V was clipped by 4 bases and J by 7 bases, with 15 bases between them. Germline assignment: CDR1 SGHNT and CDR2 YYREEE (reference sequence). The CDR3 contains 14 residues. As DNA, the CDR3 is TGTGCCAGCAGCGTAAGCGGGACGCCGCAGCCCCAGCATTTT. This translates into CASSVSGTPQPQHF.

The V gene is TRBV7-9, the J gene TRBJ2-2; D perhaps matches TRBD2 (6 bases). V dropped 7 bases and J dropped 3 bases, with 12 bases sitting between them. CDR3 size: 14 residues. In germline, CDR1 is SEHNR, CDR2 FQNEAQ (reference sequence). CDR3 amino acids: CASKTGVDTGELFF. The CDR3 coding sequence is TGTGCCAGCAAGACGGGAGTAGACACCGGGGAGCTGTTTTTT.

The chain has TRBV5-1 and TRBJ2-5; D might be TRBD1 (6 bases). Germline loops: CDR1 SGHRS, CDR2 YFSETQ. V gave up 4 bases and J gave up 0 bases, with 10 bases separating them. This CDR3 has 14 residues. The CDR3, as DNA: TGCGCCAGCAGCCCGCAGGGGTACCAAGAGACCCAGTACTTC. Protein product: CASSPQGYQETQYF.

V and J are TRBV6-5 and TRBJ1-2, with no clear D. Germline CDR1 MNHEY, CDR2 SVGAGI. The CDR3 extends over 11 amino acids. With 6 bases removed from V and 10 bases from J, the gap between germline ends came to 12 bases. The chain's CDR3 is CASSTGEDYTF. The CDR3 DNA is TGTGCCAGCAGCACCGGAGAGGACTACACCTTC.

This clone appeared once. This sequence joins TRBV5-4 and TRBJ2-3; D is possibly TRBD2 (5 bases). V was pared by 7 bases and J by 6 bases, with 18 bases between. Germline CDR1 and CDR2: SGHNT and YYREEE (reference sequence). The CDR3 spans 14 residues. Here the CDR3 DNA reads TGTGCCAGCGGACTCGAGCAAGCTTTCGATACGCAGTATTTT. Translation gives CASGLEQAFDTQYF.